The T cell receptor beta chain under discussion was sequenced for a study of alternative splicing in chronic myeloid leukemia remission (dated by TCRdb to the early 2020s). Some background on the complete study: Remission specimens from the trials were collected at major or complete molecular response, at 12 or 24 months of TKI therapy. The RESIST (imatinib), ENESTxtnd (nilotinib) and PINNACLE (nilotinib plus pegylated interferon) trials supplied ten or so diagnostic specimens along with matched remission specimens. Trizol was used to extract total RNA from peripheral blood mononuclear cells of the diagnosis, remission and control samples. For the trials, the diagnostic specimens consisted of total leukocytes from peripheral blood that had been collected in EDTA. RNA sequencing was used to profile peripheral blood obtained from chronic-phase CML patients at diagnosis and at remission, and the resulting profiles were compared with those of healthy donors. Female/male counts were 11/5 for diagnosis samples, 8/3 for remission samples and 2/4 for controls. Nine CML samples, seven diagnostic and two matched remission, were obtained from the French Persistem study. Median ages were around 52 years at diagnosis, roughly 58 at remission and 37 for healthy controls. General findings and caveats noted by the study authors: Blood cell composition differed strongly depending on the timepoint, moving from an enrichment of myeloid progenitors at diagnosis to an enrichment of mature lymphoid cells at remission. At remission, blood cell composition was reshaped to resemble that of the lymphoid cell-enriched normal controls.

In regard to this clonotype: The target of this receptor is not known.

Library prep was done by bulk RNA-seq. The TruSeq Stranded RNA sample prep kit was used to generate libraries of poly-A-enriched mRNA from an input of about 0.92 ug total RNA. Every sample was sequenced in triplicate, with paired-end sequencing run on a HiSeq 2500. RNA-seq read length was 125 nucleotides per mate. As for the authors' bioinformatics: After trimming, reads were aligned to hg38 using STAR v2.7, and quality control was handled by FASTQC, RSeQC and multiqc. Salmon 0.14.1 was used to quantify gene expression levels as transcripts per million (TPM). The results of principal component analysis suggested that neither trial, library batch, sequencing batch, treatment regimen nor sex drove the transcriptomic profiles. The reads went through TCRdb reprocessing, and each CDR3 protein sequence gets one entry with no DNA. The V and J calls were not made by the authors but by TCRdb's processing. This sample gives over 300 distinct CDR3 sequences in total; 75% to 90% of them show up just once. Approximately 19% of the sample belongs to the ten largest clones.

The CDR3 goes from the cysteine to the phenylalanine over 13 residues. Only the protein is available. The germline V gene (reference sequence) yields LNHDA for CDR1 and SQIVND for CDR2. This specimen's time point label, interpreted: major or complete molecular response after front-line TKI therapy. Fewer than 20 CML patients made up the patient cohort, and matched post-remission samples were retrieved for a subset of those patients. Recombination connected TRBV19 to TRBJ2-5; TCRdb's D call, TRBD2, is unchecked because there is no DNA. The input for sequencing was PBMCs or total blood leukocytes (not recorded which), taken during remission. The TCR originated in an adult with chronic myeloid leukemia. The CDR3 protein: CASSASGQETQYF.